The next 17 T cell receptor beta chains were all read from a single sample in a study of shared clonotypes between healthy human individuals. Naive CD8 populations comprised CD45RO-negative cells positively selected for CCR7, excluding terminally differentiated effector memory CD45RA+ cells. Repertoires were generated with immunoSEQ multiplex PCR, while TCRdb's copy carries only in-frame clones and drops some. The sample has about 680,000 clones; roughly 94% are singletons. The sequenced sample was naive CD8+ T cells sorted from blood. Receptors originate from a man aged 30-40 years in good health.

The CDR3 DNA is TGTGCCATCAGTGAGTCGGAACGCGCTAACTATGGCTACACCTTC. Translating it yields CAISESERANYGYTF. J is TRBJ1-2 and V is TRBV10-3; D is unclear. CDR3 length equals 15 residues. Per the germline V gene, CDR1 is ENHRY and CDR2 is SYGVKD. V lost 0 bases to trimming and J lost 0 bases, with 8 bases between them.

The V call is TRBV6-5, the J call TRBJ2-1, with a weak D call TRBD2 (6 bases). The V gene's germline CDR1 is MNHEY and CDR2 SVGAGI. The CDR3 has 14 residues. Trimming stripped 6 bases from V and 5 bases from J, with 14 bases between. The CDR3 here is CASSTAGNHNEQFF. CDR3 in DNA: TGTGCCAGCAGCACGGCGGGGAACCACAATGAGCAGTTCTTC.

V is TRBV2 and J is TRBJ2-1, with a possible D match to TRBD1 (5 bases). Germline CDR1 and CDR2: SNHLY and FYNNEI. CDR3 size: 14 residues. V gave up 3 bases and J gave up 5 bases, with 11 bases separating them. CDR3 region: CASSDTGRDNEQFF. The CDR3 region has the DNA TGTGCCAGCAGTGATACGGGCAGGGACAATGAGCAGTTCTTC.

The chain links TRBV18 to TRBJ1-4, with 8 bases identical to TRBD1. This CDR3 region has 15 residues. With V trimmed by 3 bases and J by 5 bases, 5 bases remained unmatched. Germline lookup yields CDR1 KGHSH and CDR2 LQKENI. The CDR3 is CASSPDRDRNEKLFF. Here the CDR3 DNA reads TGTGCCAGCTCACCGGACAGGGATCGCAATGAAAAACTGTTTTTT.

The V call is TRBV2, the J call TRBJ2-1; no clear D gene. The V end lost 1 base, the J end lost 9 bases, and 13 bases lay between the germline ends. Looked up from germline, CDR1 is SNHLY and CDR2 is FYNNEI. CDR3 length equals 14 residues. CDR3 in DNA: TGTGCCAGCAGTGAAGGTTCCTCCTCCGGTGAGCAGTTCTTC. Translated: CASSEGSSSGEQFF.

The count of this clone is one. The genes are TRBV7-2 and TRBJ1-1, with 8 bases aligning to TRBD1. This CDR3 contains 13 residues. V shed 8 bases, J shed 4 bases, and the junction held 6 bases outside the gene matches. CDR1 and CDR2 from the germline V gene are SGHTA and FQGNSA. DNA for the CDR3: TGTGCCAGCGGCGACGACAGGGGCACTGAAGCTTTCTTT. It codes for CASGDDRGTEAFF.

In the case of this clone: The identical CDR3 is also encoded by other nucleotide sequences in the sample. The J gene is TRBJ2-1, the V gene TRBV7-9; no clear D. The germline V and J ends were trimmed by 3 bases and 8 bases, with 5 bases remaining between them. CDR1 and CDR2 (germline): SEHNR, FQNEAQ (reference sequence). The CDR3 totals 11 residues. The CDR3 DNA reads as TGTGCCAGCAGCTTTTCCGATGAGCAGTTCTTC. Amino acid sequence: CASSFSDEQFF.

V and J are TRBV10-2 and TRBJ2-1, with 10 positions matching TRBD2. This CDR3 is built from 15 residues. The germline V gene encodes CDR1 WSHSY and CDR2 SAAADI. Trimming removed 2 bases from V and 9 bases from J; junction bases left unmatched: 7. The CDR3 DNA reads TGCGCCAGCAGTGAGAGAGCGGGAGGGCCTCGTGAGCAGTTCTTC. It yields the protein CASSERAGGPREQFF.

This CDR3 is CASSPNDRSEQYF. The CDR3 DNA sequence: TGTGCCAGCAGTCCAAATGACAGGTCCGAGCAGTACTTC. The chain is built from TRBV27 and TRBJ2-7, with D possibly being TRBD1 (6 bases). The V end was cut by 5 bases, the J end by 6 bases, with 14 bases between. Germline CDR1 is MNHEY and CDR2 is SMNVEV (reference sequence). The CDR3 is made up of 13 amino acids.

V usage is TRBV11-3 and J usage is TRBJ2-3; maybe TRBD2 (5 bases). The germline V gene has CDR1 SGHNT and CDR2 YENEEA. Trimming shortened V by 1 base and J by 5 bases, and 22 bases separated the two germline ends. The CDR3 totals 18 residues. CDR3 coding DNA: TGTGCCAGCAGCTTAGGCGAGAGAGGGCTTAATGTTGGAGATACGCAGTATTTT. Protein sequence: CASSLGERGLNVGDTQYF. The full variable domain, its missing parts supplied by reference TRBV11-3 and TRBJ2-3, is EAGVVQSPRYKIIEKKQPVAFWCNPISGHNTLYWYLQNLGQGPELLIRYENEEAVDDSQLPKDRFSAERLKGVDSTLKIQPAELGDSAVYLCASSLGERGLNVGDTQYFGPGTRLTVL.

The chain's CDR3 is CASKETQYF. CDR3 coding DNA: TGTGCCAGCAAAGAGACCCAGTACTTC. The J gene is TRBJ2-5, the V gene TRBV28, with D uncertain. The CDR3 covers 9 residues. The germline V gene has CDR1 MDHEN and CDR2 SYDVKM. Trimming removed 7 bases at V and 3 bases at J, with 0 bases between.

The chain recombines TRBV5-4 with TRBJ2-7; D might be TRBD1 (5 bases). The CDR3 extends over 16 amino acids. Germline V gene data show CDR1 as SGHNT and CDR2 as YYREEE (reference sequence). V lost 0 bases and J lost 0, with 13 bases in between. The CDR3 nucleotides read TGTGCCAGCAGCTTGGGGCCCCTGACAGACTCCTACGAGCAGTACTTC. It encodes CASSLGPLTDSYEQYF.

This chain joins TRBV10-2 and TRBJ2-3, with TRBD2 matching 7 bases. The V and J ends lost 8 bases and 4 bases, in that order; junction bases with no gene match: 3. Germline values: CDR1 WSHSY, CDR2 SAAADI. This CDR3 has 12 amino acids. The CDR3, as DNA: TGCGCCAGCCGGGAGGTTGCAGATACGCAGTATTTT. It is translated as CASREVADTQYF.

The rearrangement uses TRBV2 and TRBJ2-1; D remains ambiguous. V lost 1 base and J 0 bases, leaving 7 bases between the germline ends. This CDR3 spans 15 amino acids. CDR1 is SNHLY, CDR2 FYNNEI, per germline. The CDR3 nucleotides read TGTGCCAGCAGTGAAGAACCGAGCTCCTACAATGAGCAGTTCTTC. Translating it yields CASSEEPSSYNEQFF.

The chain has TRBV10-3 and TRBJ2-7; 8 nucleotides line up with TRBD2. Germline CDR1 is ENHRY and CDR2 is SYGVKD. The CDR3 has 13 amino acids. Unmatched junction bases numbered 9, after V lost 8 bases and J lost 6 bases. The CDR3 DNA reads TGTGCCATCTGGGCGGGAGGACTTGGCGAGCAGTACTTC. This codes for CAIWAGGLGEQYF.

The chain links TRBV7-3 to TRBJ2-3; 12 nucleotides agree with TRBD1. The germline CDR1 and CDR2 sequences are SGHTA and FQGTGA. The CDR3 covers 17 residues. Unmatched junction bases numbered 7, after V lost 2 bases and J lost 4 bases. The CDR3 nucleotides are TGTGCCAGCAGCTTAGGGACAGGGGGCGCTTGGTCAGATACGCAGTATTTT. This translates into CASSLGTGGAWSDTQYF. The full variable domain, its missing parts supplied by reference TRBV7-3 and TRBJ2-3, is GAGVSQTPSNKVTEKGKYVELRCDPISGHTALYWYRQSLGQGPEFLIYFQGTGAADDSGLPNDRFFAVRPEGSVSTLKIQRTERGDSAVYLCASSLGTGGAWSDTQYFGPGTRLTVL.

The CDR3 coding sequence is TGTGCCAGCGGTGCCCCGAACACTGAAGCTTTCTTT. It translates to CASGAPNTEAFF. The chain joins TRBV7-9 to TRBJ1-1; D not resolved. The V gene's germline CDR1 is SEHNR and CDR2 FQNEAQ (reference sequence). This CDR3 comprises 12 residues. V lost 8 bases and J 1 base, leaving 8 bases between the germline ends.